This TCR beta chain stems from a study of shared clonotypes between healthy human individuals (dated by TCRdb to the early 2020s). About the investigation overall: The cohort comprised a couple of women and a few men aged 18 to 49 years. For each donor, CD4 naive and CD4 memory were each run on three plates, CD8 naive on two plates, and CD8 memory on one plate. To increase sequencing depth and limit assay-specific biases, TCR repertoire library preparation and sequencing were carried out by different laboratories using diverse techniques. To estimate repertoire size and how much clonotype sharing occurs between individuals, the study deeply sequenced the blood TCR repertoires of five healthy adults. Per donor, leukapheresis produced somewhere between about 0.85 and 10 billion PBMCs. Study-wide conclusions, independent of this receptor: Across several donors, roughly 5.4% of naive CD4, around 3.5% of naive CD8, under 2.5% of memory CD4, and under 0.45% of memory CD8 clonotypes were shared. Larger estimated clonotype richness was generally found for naive subsets than for memory subsets. Even with the large sequencing depth, rarefaction of the sorted-subset datasets indicated that sequencing was incomplete. Because the study included a small number of donors, the genetic and exposure-history diversity represented was limited. Only blood was sampled, and tissue TCR repertoires likely differ from those in blood. Pairwise subsampling led to the expectation that sequencing depth would affect the degree of clonotype sharing among donors. Clonotypes shared by all four sorted-subset donors showed higher generation probabilities than non-shared clonotypes.

Its CDR3 holds 14 amino acids, cysteine through phenylalanine. Solely the CDR3 DNA is kept, with 42 bases framed from the first base. Trimming takes 4 bases off V and 4 bases off J; junction bases not matched to a gene: 7. CDR1 SGDLS and CDR2 YYNGEE were looked up in the germline V gene. Remarks on this clone: Its antigen is unknown. Base qualities were left out, and no much larger clone turns up one base away.

For the CD8 naive samples, CD45RO-negative cells were positively selected for CCR7, yielding a CD45RA+CCR7+ population from which TemRA cells were excluded. The donors were healthy, HIV-negative adults who had no recently reported acute infections or vaccinations. All donors were Caucasian adults living in Nashville, Tennessee, USA. Blood was collected by leukapheresis, and PBMCs were isolated by Ficoll-Histopaque density gradient centrifugation and then cryopreserved in liquid nitrogen vapor phase. Analytical flow cytometry was used to check the purity and quantity of each magnetically sorted T cell population. From each sorted fraction, genomic DNA was isolated and quantified by UV absorbance on a Nanodrop 2000c. Using the deep immunoSEQ assay, multiplex PCR amplified TCR CDR3 regions from genomic DNA. Genomic DNA extracted from each cell subset was distributed evenly over all wells of several immunoSEQ 96-well plates, and each plate served as one replicate. For sorted subsets, approximately 190 ng of genomic DNA, equivalent to 25,000 to 30,000 T cell genomes, went into each replicate PCR. The purified libraries were quantified using a Qubit 3.0 fluorometer, sized with a Bioanalyzer 2100, and then quantified again using the KAPA Library Quantification kit. Every immunoSEQ 96-well plate was sequenced on a separate single-read 150-cycle Illumina NextSeq 550 flow cell. Under the source paper's analysis protocol: Because only junctional sequences without quality scores were contained in the immunoSEQ output, filtering matching that applied to full-length reads could not be performed. Sequences were annotated with PyIR, a Python wrapper for IgBLAST v1.9, using IMGT germline references to assign V/J genes and CDR3. Reads were filtered out if the reads had weak V/J assignments (E-value above 1e-6), no CDR3, stop codons, out-of-frame junctions, or ambiguous translated residues. V3J clonotypes were defined as sequences sharing an identical inferred V gene, J gene, and CDR3 amino acid sequence. Percentage overlap between repertoires was computed as shared unique clonotypes divided by the size of the smaller repertoire. Three approaches were used to assess repertoire richness: RTK rarefaction, the Chao1 estimator, and Recon v2.1 estimates of unobserved clonotypes. Generation probabilities were computed with OLGA for all TCRbeta clonotypes obtained by the gDNA method from several donors. Held by TCRdb, this immuneACCESS table contains in-frame sequences only and omits some clones. Under half of the omission traces to an unresolved V gene where checked; the cause of the rest is unknown. That table supplies the V and J calls and clone size; D and trimming were determined from the DNA. This sample gives some 2 million clones in total; about 95% of them show up just once. Approximately 1% of the sample is taken by the ten largest.

Material for sequencing was naive CD8+ T cells sorted from blood. The cell subset or site label here, explained by the study, means: CD45RA+CCR7+. The rearrangement combines TRBV9 with TRBJ1-2; TRBD1 aligns with 7 central bases. The sequence was collected from a man aged 18 to 29 in good health. The sequenced DNA: TGTGCCAGCAGCCCGGGGGGACAGTTCTATGGCTACACCTTC. Its translation reads: CASSPGGQFYGYTF.